A single sample is the source of the 12 T cell receptor beta chains below, sequenced in a study of blood T cell repertoires in COVID-19. The method was immunoSEQ multiplex PCR; TCRdb's version includes in-frame clones alone and lacks a portion of them. The table includes approximately 270,000 clones, about 89% detected once. The sample taken for sequencing was peripheral blood. These receptors originate from a man in his fifties or sixties with acute or convalescent COVID-19.

As for this clone: One junction end does not reproduce the germline sequence, and a read error may be involved. The chain links TRBV3-1 (or the pseudogene TRBV3-2) to TRBJ1-4; TRBD1 matches 7 bases. The CDR3 contains 13 residues. Looked up from germline, CDR1 is LGHDT and CDR2 is YNNKEL (reference sequence). In nucleotides, the CDR3 is TGTGCCAGCAGCTCTTCCTCCAGGGGGGAAGTGTTCTTT. This sequence encodes CASSSSSRGEVFF.

This sequence joins TRBV23-1 and TRBJ2-1; D unresolved. TRBV23-1 has ORF status, its function being uncertain. This CDR3 comprises 14 residues. Trimming shortened V by 6 bases and J by 9 bases, and 18 bases separated the two germline ends. CDR3 loop: CASSPKARKFEQFF. In nucleotides, the CDR3 is TGCGCCAGCAGCCCCAAAGCCAGGAAATTTGAGCAGTTCTTC.

The chain employs TRBV27 and TRBJ2-2; 7 nucleotides line up with TRBD1. The trim removed 3 bases at V and 5 bases at J, leaving 6 bases unmatched. Germline values: CDR1 MNHEY, CDR2 SMNVEV (reference sequence). CDR3 length: 15 residues. The chain's CDR3 is CASSFGQGVTGELFF. In nucleotides, the CDR3 is TGTGCCAGCAGTTTCGGGCAGGGGGTGACCGGGGAGCTGTTTTTT.

This chain links TRBV30 with TRBJ1-2; TRBD1 might be the D (5 bases). Germline V gene data show CDR1 as GTSNPN and CDR2 as SVGIG (reference sequence). CDR3 length: 14 residues. V was cut by 1 base and J by 3 bases, with 12 bases left in between. This CDR3 reads CAWSDRRPYYGYTF. The CDR3 DNA is TGTGCCTGGAGTGACAGGCGTCCATACTATGGCTACACCTTC.

V and J are TRBV2 and TRBJ2-2, with TRBD2 identical over 8 bases. The V segment lost 3 bases and the J segment 4 bases; nucleotides outside the gene matches: 7. This CDR3 has 16 residues. Germline V gives CDR1 SNHLY, CDR2 FYNNEI. In nucleotides, the CDR3 is TGTGCCAGCAGTGACCCCGGGGGGGCGGGCACCGGGGAGCTGTTTTTT. Its protein is CASSDPGGAGTGELFF.

CDR3 nucleotide sequence: TGTGCCAGTACCTCGGACAGTGACTACGAGCAGTACTTC. This sequence encodes CASTSDSDYEQYF. V and J are TRBV19 and TRBJ2-7; possible D gene TRBD1, 6 bases. The germline V and J ends were trimmed by 7 bases and 3 bases, with 13 bases remaining between them. The CDR3 runs 13 residues. Germline V CDR1 and CDR2: LNHDA, SQIVND (reference sequence).

The chain couples TRBV5-1 to TRBJ1-5; D perhaps matches TRBD1 (6 bases). Germline assignment: CDR1 SGHRS and CDR2 YFSETQ. CDR3 size: 16 residues. Trimming stripped 0 bases from V and 5 bases from J, with 15 bases between. CDR3 in amino acids: CASSLGGTSLDQPQHF. CDR3 nucleotide sequence: TGCGCCAGCAGCTTGGGGGGGACAAGCCTCGATCAGCCCCAGCATTTT.

This chain connects TRBV11-2 to TRBJ1-1; D perhaps matches TRBD1 (5 bases). The ends were cut back, 5 bases at V and 5 bases at J, with 9 bases in the middle. The CDR3 is 12 residues long. Germline V CDR1 and CDR2: SGHAT, FQNNGV. The CDR3 loop is CASSHGGTEAFF. The CDR3 coding sequence is TGTGCCAGCAGCCATGGGGGGACTGAAGCTTTCTTT.

The gene calls are TRBV9 and TRBJ1-6; D gene uncertain. Germline lookup yields CDR1 SGDLS and CDR2 YYNGEE. This CDR3 region has 16 residues. Between the trimmed V and J ends, which lost 3 bases and 0 bases, there was a span of 10 bases. CDR3 DNA: TGTGCCAGCAGCGCCGGTTTAAGCTCCTATAATTCACCCCTCCACTTT. This codes for CASSAGLSSYNSPLHF.

V gene TRBV11-2 combines with J gene TRBJ1-1, with TRBD1 matching 8 bases. This CDR3 comprises 15 residues. Trimming at V came to 2 bases and at J to 4 bases, leaving 6 bases not matched to a gene. CDR1 is SGHAT and CDR2 is FQNNGV in the germline V gene. DNA for the CDR3: TGTGCCAGCAGCTTAACCCGGACAGGGCTCACTGAAGCTTTCTTT. Protein sequence: CASSLTRTGLTEAFF.

The rearrangement uses TRBV29-1 and TRBJ2-1; TRBD2 matches 10 bases. The CDR3 contains 19 residues. Trimming removed 0 bases from V and 0 bases from J; junction bases left unmatched: 11. Germline CDR1 and CDR2: SQVTM and ANQGSEA. The CDR3 sequence is CSVEDRASGGPSSYNEQFF. The CDR3 nucleotides are TGCAGCGTTGAAGATCGGGCTAGCGGGGGCCCGAGCTCCTACAATGAGCAGTTCTTC.

This rearrangement joins TRBV2 to TRBJ2-7; the D gene is possibly TRBD2 (6 bases). V shed 6 bases and J shed 7 bases, with 10 bases lying between them. This CDR3 spans 11 amino acids. CDR1 is SNHLY, CDR2 FYNNEI, per germline. The CDR3: CASRLAREQYF. The CDR3 DNA reads as TGTGCCAGCAGGCTAGCGAGAGAGCAGTACTTC.